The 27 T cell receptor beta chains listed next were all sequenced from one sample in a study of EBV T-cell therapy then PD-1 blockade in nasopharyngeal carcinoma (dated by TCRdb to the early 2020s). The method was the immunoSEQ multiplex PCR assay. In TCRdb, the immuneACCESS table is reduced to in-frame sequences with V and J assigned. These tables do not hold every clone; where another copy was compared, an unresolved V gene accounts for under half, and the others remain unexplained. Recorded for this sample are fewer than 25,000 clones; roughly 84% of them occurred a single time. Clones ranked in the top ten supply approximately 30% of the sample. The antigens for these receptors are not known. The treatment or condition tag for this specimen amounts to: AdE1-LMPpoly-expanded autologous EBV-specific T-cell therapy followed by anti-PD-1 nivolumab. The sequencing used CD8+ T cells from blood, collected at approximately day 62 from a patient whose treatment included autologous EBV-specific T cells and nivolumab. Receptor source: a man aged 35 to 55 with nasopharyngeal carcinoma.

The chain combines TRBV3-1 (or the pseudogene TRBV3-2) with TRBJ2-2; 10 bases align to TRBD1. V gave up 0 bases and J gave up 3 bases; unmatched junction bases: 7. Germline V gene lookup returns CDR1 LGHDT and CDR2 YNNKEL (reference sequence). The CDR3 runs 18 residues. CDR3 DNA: TGTGCCAGCAGCCAAGACAGGGACAGGGGTAGAGACACCGGGGAGCTGTTTTTT. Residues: CASSQDRDRGRDTGELFF.

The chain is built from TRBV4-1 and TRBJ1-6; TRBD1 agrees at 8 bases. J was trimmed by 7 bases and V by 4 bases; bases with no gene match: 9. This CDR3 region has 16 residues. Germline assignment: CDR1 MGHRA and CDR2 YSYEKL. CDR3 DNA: TGCGCCAGCAGCCTTACTCAGGGGGCGCAAAATTCACCCCTCCACTTT. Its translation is CASSLTQGAQNSPLHF.

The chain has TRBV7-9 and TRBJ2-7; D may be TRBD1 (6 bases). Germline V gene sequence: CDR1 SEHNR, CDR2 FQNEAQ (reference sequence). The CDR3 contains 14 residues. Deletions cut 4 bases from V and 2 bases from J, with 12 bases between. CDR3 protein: CASSSHRDPYEQYF. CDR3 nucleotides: TGTGCCAGCAGCTCACACAGGGACCCCTACGAGCAGTACTTC.

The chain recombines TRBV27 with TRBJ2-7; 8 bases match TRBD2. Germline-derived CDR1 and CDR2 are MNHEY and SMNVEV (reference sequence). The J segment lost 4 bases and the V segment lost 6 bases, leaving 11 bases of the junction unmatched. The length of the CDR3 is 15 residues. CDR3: CASRKSGGPLYEQYF. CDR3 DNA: TGTGCCAGCAGAAAAAGCGGGGGACCACTTTACGAGCAGTACTTC.

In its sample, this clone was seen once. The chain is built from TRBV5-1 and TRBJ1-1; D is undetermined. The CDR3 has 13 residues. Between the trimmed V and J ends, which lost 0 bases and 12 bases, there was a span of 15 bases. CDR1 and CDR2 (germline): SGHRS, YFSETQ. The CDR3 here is CASSLVVSAESFF. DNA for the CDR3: TGCGCCAGCAGCTTGGTTGTCTCGGCAGAATCTTTCTTT.

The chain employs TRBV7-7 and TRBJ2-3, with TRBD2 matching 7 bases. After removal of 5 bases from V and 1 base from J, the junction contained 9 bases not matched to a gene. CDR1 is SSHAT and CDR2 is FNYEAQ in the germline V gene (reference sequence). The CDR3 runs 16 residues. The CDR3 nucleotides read TGTGCCAGCAGCACCACTAGCGAGGCTTGCACAGATACGCAGTATTTT. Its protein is CASSTTSEACTDTQYF.

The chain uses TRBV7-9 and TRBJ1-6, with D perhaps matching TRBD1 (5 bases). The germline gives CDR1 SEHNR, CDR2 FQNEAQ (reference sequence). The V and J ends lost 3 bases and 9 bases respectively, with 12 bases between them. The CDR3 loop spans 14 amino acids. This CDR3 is CASSLQGGRSPLHF. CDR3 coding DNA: TGTGCCAGCAGCTTGCAGGGTGGTCGTTCACCCCTCCACTTT. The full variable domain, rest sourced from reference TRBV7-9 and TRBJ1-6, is DTGVSQNPRHKITKRGQNVTFRCDPISEHNRLYWYRQTLGQGPEFLTYFQNEAQLEKSRLLSDRFSAERPKGSFSTLEIQRTEQGDSAMYLCASSLQGGRSPLHFGNGTRLTVT.

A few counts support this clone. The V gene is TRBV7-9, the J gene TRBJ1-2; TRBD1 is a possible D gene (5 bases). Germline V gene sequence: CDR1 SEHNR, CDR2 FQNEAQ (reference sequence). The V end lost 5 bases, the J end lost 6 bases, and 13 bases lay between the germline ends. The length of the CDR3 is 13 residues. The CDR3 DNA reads TGTGCCAGCAGCCTTTGGAGGGGCCATGGCTACACCTTC. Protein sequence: CASSLWRGHGYTF.

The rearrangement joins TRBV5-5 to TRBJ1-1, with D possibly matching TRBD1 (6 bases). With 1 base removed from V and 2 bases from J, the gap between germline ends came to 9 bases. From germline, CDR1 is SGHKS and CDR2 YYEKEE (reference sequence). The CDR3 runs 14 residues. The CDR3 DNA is TGTGCCAGCAGCTTGTGGGGGCAAAACACTGAAGCTTTCTTT. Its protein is CASSLWGQNTEAFF. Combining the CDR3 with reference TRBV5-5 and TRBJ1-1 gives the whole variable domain DAGVTQSPTHLIKTRGQQVTLRCSPISGHKSVSWYQQVLGQGPQFIFQYYEKEERGRGNFPDRFSARQFPNYSSELNVNALLLGDSALYLCASSLWGQNTEAFFGQGTRLTVV.

The CDR3 loop is CASSQGYGGGYGYTF. The CDR3 coding sequence is TGTGCCAGCAGCCAAGGATACGGGGGAGGCTATGGCTACACCTTC. V gene TRBV4-2 combines with J gene TRBJ1-2; perhaps TRBD1 as D (5 bases). CDR3 size: 15 residues. The V gene lost 1 base and the J gene lost 4 bases, with 13 bases spanning the gap. Germline lookup yields CDR1 LGHNA and CDR2 YNFKEQ.

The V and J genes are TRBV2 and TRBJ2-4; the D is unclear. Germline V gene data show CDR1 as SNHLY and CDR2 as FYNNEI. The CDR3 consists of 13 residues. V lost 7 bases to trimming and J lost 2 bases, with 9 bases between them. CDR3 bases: TGTGCCAGCATTATGAAATCCAAAAACATTCAGTACTTC. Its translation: CASIMKSKNIQYF.

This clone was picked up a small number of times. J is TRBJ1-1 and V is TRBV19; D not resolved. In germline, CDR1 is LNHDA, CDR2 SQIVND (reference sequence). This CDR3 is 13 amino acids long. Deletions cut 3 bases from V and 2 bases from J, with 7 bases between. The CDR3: CASSITLNTEAFF. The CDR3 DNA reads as TGTGCCAGTAGTATTACCCTAAACACTGAAGCTTTCTTT.

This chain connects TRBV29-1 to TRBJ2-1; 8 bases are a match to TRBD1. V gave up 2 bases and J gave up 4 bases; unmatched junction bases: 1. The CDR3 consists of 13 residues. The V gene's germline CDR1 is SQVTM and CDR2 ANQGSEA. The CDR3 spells CSVETGGYNEQFF. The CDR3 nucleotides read TGCAGCGTTGAAACAGGGGGGTACAATGAGCAGTTCTTC.

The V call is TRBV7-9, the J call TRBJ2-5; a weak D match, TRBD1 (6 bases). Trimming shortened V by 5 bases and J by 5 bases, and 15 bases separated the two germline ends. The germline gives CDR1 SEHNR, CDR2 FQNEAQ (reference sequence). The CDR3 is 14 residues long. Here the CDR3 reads CASSRQGPKETQYF. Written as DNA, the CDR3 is TGTGCCAGCAGCCGCCAGGGGCCCAAGGAGACCCAGTACTTC.

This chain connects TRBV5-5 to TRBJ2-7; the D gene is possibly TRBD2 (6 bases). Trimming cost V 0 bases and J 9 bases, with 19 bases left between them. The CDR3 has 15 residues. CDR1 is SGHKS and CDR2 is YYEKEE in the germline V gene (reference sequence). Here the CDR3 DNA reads TGTGCCAGCAGCTTGGTTGCACTAAGCCCCGGGGGGCAGTACTTC. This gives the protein CASSLVALSPGGQYF.

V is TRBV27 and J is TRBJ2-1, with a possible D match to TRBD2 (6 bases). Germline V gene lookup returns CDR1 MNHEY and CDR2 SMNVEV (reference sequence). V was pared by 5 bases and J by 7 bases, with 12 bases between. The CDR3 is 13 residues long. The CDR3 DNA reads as TGTGCCAGCAGTCTCTCAGGGAGGAATGAGCAGTTCTTC. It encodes CASSLSGRNEQFF.

The CDR3: CASSQRPTNEDTQYF. The CDR3 DNA is TGCGCCAGCAGCCAGAGACCCACGAATGAAGATACGCAGTATTTT. This chain connects TRBV5-1 to TRBJ2-3; D is ambiguous. CDR1 and CDR2 (germline): SGHRS, YFSETQ. The CDR3 totals 15 residues. Trimming pared 4 bases from V and 5 bases from J, leaving 17 bases between.

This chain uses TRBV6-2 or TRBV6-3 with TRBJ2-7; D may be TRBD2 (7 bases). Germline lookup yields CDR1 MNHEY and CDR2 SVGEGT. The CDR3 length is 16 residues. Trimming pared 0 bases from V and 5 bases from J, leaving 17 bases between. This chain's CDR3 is CASSYSMGGGIDEQYF. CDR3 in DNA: TGTGCCAGCAGTTACTCGATGGGGGGGGGCATCGACGAGCAGTACTTC.

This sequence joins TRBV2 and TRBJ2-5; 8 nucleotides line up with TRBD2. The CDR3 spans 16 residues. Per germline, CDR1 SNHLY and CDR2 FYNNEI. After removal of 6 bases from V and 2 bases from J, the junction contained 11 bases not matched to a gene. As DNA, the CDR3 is TGTGCCAGCAGCGAACGGGCGGGGGGCCCGCAAGAGACCCAGTACTTC. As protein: CASSERAGGPQETQYF.

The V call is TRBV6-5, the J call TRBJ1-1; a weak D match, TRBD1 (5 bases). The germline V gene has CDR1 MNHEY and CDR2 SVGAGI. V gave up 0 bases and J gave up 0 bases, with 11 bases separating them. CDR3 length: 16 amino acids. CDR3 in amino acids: CASSYSTGTLNTEAFF. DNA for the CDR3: TGTGCCAGCAGTTACTCGACCGGGACCCTGAACACTGAAGCTTTCTTT.

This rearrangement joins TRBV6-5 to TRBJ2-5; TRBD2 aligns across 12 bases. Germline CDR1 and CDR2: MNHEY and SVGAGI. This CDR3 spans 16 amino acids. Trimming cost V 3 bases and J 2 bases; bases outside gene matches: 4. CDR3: CASSYSGTSGQETQYF. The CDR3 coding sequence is TGTGCCAGCAGTTATTCCGGGACTAGCGGGCAAGAGACCCAGTACTTC.

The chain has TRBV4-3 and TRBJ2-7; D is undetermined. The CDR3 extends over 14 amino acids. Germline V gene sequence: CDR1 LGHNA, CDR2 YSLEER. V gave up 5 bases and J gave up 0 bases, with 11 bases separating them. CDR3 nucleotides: TGCGCCAGCAGCTTAACCGGGTTCTCCTACGAGCAGTACTTC. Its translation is CASSLTGFSYEQYF.

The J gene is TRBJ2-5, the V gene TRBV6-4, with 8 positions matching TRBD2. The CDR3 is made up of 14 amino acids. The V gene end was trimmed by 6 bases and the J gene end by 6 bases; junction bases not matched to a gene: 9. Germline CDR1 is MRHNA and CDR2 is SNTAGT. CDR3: CASSPLAGGQTQYF. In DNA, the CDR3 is TGTGCCAGCAGCCCCCTGGCGGGGGGCCAGACCCAGTACTTC.

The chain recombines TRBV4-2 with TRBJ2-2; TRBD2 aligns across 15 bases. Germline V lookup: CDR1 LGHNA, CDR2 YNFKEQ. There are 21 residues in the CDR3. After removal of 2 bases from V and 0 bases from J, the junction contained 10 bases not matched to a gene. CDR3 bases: TGTGCCAGCAGCCAACGGGTAGGGACTAGCGGGGGGTCACCGAACACCGGGGAGCTGTTTTTT. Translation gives CASSQRVGTSGGSPNTGELFF.

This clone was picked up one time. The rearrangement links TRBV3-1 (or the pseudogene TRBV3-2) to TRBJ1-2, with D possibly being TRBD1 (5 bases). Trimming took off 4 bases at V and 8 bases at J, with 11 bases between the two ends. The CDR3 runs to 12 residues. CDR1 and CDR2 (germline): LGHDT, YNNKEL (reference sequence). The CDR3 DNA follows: TGTGCCAGCAGCCTTGGTGGGGGAGGCTACACCTTC. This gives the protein CASSLGGGGYTF.

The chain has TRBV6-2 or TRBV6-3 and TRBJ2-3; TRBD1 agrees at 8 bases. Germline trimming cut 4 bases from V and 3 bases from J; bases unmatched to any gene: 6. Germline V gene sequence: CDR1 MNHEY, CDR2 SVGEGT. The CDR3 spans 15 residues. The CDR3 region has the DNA TGTGCCAGCAGTTCTACAGGGGGTTGGACAGATACGCAGTATTTT. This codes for CASSSTGGWTDTQYF.

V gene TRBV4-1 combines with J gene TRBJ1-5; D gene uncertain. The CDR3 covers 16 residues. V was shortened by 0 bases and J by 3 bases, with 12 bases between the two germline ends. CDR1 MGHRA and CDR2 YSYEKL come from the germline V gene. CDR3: CASSQDSAGPNQPQHF. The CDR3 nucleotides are TGCGCCAGCAGCCAAGATTCGGCAGGACCCAATCAGCCCCAGCATTTT.